The 5 T cell receptor beta chains below all came from one sample that was sequenced in a study of cytomegalovirus exposure and HLA in healthy donors. The PCR made use of 60 Vbeta and 13 Jbeta primers. Libraries were prepared by immunoSEQ multiplex PCR; TCRdb keeps only in-frame clonotypes and omits some of them. This sample lists around 33,000 clones; its ten largest clones have 3.5%. Sequencing was performed on PBMCs. The source is a man aged 35 to 55 in good health and CMV-seronegative.

The chain couples TRBV6-6 to TRBJ2-3; no definite D call. The CDR3 is 12 residues long. Germline CDR1 and CDR2: MNHNY and SVGAGI (reference sequence). Trimming took 0 bases from V and 10 from J, leaving 8 bases between them. The CDR3 nucleotides are TGTGCCAGCAGTTACTCCCAGGCTCCGCAGTATTTT. Protein: CASSYSQAPQYF.

The rearrangement links TRBV30 to TRBJ2-5; 9 bases are a match to TRBD2. The J call is in doubt because the DNA end fits TRBJ2-7 better. Germline V gene lookup returns CDR1 GTSNPN and CDR2 SVGIG (reference sequence). The CDR3 extends over 11 amino acids. The CDR3 coding sequence is TGTGCCTGGACTAGCGGGATCGAGCAGTACTTC. Protein: CAWTSGIEQYF.

The chain has TRBV7-7 and TRBJ2-2; D not resolved. The CDR3 totals 15 residues. V lost 3 bases and J lost 4, with 12 bases in between. In germline, CDR1 is SSHAT, CDR2 FNYEAQ (reference sequence). Written as DNA, the CDR3 is TGTGCCAGCAGCTTTAGTGAGGCACCCACCGGGGAGCTGTTTTTT. Amino acid sequence: CASSFSEAPTGELFF.

This chain joins TRBV30 and TRBJ2-1, with 11 positions matching TRBD2. Germline CDR1 and CDR2: GTSNPN and SVGIG (reference sequence). Unmatched junction bases numbered 2, after V lost 0 bases and J lost 4 bases. The CDR3 has 15 amino acids. The CDR3 region is CAWSVRLAGYNEQFF. DNA for the CDR3: TGTGCCTGGAGTGTACGACTAGCGGGATACAATGAGCAGTTCTTC.

This chain joins TRBV30 and TRBJ2-5, with TRBD1 identical over 8 bases. The V gene's germline CDR1 is GTSNPN and CDR2 SVGIG (reference sequence). There are 13 residues in the CDR3. The junction had 5 bases not matched to a gene; V was cut back by 3 bases and J by 5 bases. CDR3 residues: CAWSFRGLETQYF. CDR3 in DNA: TGTGCCTGGAGCTTCAGGGGGCTCGAGACCCAGTACTTC.